This TCR delta chain was sequenced during a study of γδ T cells in repeated Plasmodium falciparum infection. Study details: Donors had four controlled P. falciparum NF54 infections over roughly 640 days.

TRG and TRD sequences were obtained from every sorted gammadelta sample. TCRdb called clones anew from the multiplex PCR reads with CATT. The table lists 75,000 to 95,000 delta-chain clones, less than 1% of them singletons. Study-wide results and limits: Over time and infection, Vgamma9/Vdelta2+ repertoires remained highly stable and polyclonal. Compared with Australian children, Malian Vdelta2-negative repertoires seemed more clonal, less diverse, less shared.

The germline CDR1 and CDR2 sequences are TSWWSYY and QGS. This CDR3 comprises 23 residues. Trimming at V came to 3 bases and at J to 1 base, leaving 29 bases not matched to a gene. In its sample, this clone was seen many times. The antigen is not known. Vgamma9/Vdelta2+ and Vdelta2-negative gammadelta T cells were flow-sorted from PBMC for bulk sequencing. The clonotype comes from a pool of human donors (malaria-infected and uninfected, not separated). Sequencing used gamma-delta T cells from blood. The chain joins TRDV1 to TRDJ1; 7 bases map to TRDD2. CDR3 region: CALGDHPSSPGGVGFCGTDKLIF. The CDR3 nucleotides read TGTGCTCTTGGGGACCACCCTTCCTCCCCGGGCGGGGTAGGGTTTTGCGGCACCGATAAACTCATCTTT.